Shown below are 18 T cell receptor beta chains from a single sample sequenced in a study of follicular helper T cells after annual influenza vaccination. The time point: 2014-2015 season, pre-vaccination. Some clones are missing from TCRdb's copy, which holds only in-frame ones; the method was immunoSEQ multiplex PCR. The sample carries more than 2,500 clones, roughly three quarters recorded once. Sequenced here: CXCR5+ CD38- circulating T follicular helper cells from blood, sampled on the day of influenza vaccination. Subset here: circulating Tfh, non-naive CD4+CXCR5+PD-1+ (ICOS+CD38+ or ICOS-CD38-). These TCRs come from an adult who received the influenza vaccine.

The J gene is TRBJ1-2, the V gene TRBV7-9; maybe TRBD1 (5 bases). The CDR3 is 15 residues long. Germline CDR1 reads SEHNR; CDR2 reads FQNEAQ (reference sequence). Trimming shortened V by 5 bases and J by 1 base, and 14 bases separated the two germline ends. CDR3 amino acids: CASSRNSGGNYGYTF. The CDR3 DNA reads TGTGCCAGCAGCCGCAACTCTGGGGGTAACTATGGCTACACCTTC.

The chain employs TRBV20-1 and TRBJ1-2; weak D call: TRBD1 (5 bases). The CDR3 loop spans 11 amino acids. CDR1 and CDR2 (germline): DFQATT, SNEGSKA (reference sequence). V gave up 0 bases and J gave up 12 bases, with 11 bases separating them. The CDR3 region has the DNA TGCAGTGCTAGAGATAAAGAGGGGCACACCTTC. Protein sequence: CSARDKEGHTF.

The rearrangement uses TRBV18 and TRBJ1-5, with 10 bases identical to TRBD1. This CDR3 contains 14 residues. J lost 6 bases, V lost 3 bases, and 2 bases had no gene match. Germline CDR1 and CDR2: KGHSH and LQKENI. This chain's CDR3 is CASSPTGGIQPQHF. CDR3 nucleotides: TGTGCCAGCTCACCGACAGGGGGCATTCAGCCCCAGCATTTT.

This clone has only a few counts. The chain links TRBV4-2 to TRBJ1-2; a weak D match, TRBD1 (5 bases). Trimming left V 0 bases short and J 8 bases short, with 10 bases between. The germline gives CDR1 LGHNA, CDR2 YNFKEQ. The CDR3 has 13 residues. This CDR3 reads CASSQDLGPGYTF. In DNA form, the CDR3 reads TGTGCCAGCAGCCAAGATTTGGGGCCGGGCTACACCTTC.

The chain employs TRBV10-3 and TRBJ1-4, with a possible D match to TRBD1 (5 bases). The CDR3 consists of 14 residues. Deletions cut 6 bases from V and 5 bases from J, with 13 bases between. In germline, CDR1 is ENHRY, CDR2 SYGVKD. Here the CDR3 DNA reads TGTGCCATCAGCCCCGGGACGGCGAATGAAAAACTGTTTTTT. Protein: CAISPGTANEKLFF.

The chain recombines TRBV29-1 with TRBJ2-6, with unresolved D. Germline CDR1 SQVTM, CDR2 ANQGSEA. The CDR3 covers 14 residues. Trimming took 6 bases from V and 3 from J, leaving 12 bases between them. CDR3: CSVSTLSGANVLTF. The CDR3 DNA is TGCAGCGTCTCCACCCTGAGTGGGGCCAACGTCCTGACTTTC.

This chain links TRBV10-3 with TRBJ2-7, with D possibly TRBD1 on 6 matching bases. Germline V CDR1 and CDR2: ENHRY, SYGVKD. The CDR3 spans 14 residues. The V gene lost 0 bases and the J gene lost 5 bases, with 11 bases spanning the gap. The CDR3 nucleotides are TGTGCCATCAGTGAGTCTCGGCAGGGGAACGAGCAGTACTTC. It codes for CAISESRQGNEQYF.

This clone was seen only a few times. The V call is TRBV7-6, the J call TRBJ1-5, with D tentatively TRBD1 (6 bases). V was clipped by 5 bases and J by 4 bases, with 9 bases between them. Germline V gene data show CDR1 as SGHVS and CDR2 as FNYEAQ. CDR3 length: 13 residues. The CDR3 DNA reads TGTGCCAGCAGCAGGGGGACGAATCAGCCCCAGCATTTT. It encodes CASSRGTNQPQHF. Looking up the rest from reference TRBV7-6 and TRBJ1-5 gives the full variable domain: GAGVSQSPRYKVTKRGQDVALRCDPISGHVSLYWYRQALGQGPEFLTYFNYEAQQDKSGLPNDRFSAERPEGSISTLTIQRTEQRDSAMYRCASSRGTNQPQHFGDGTRLSIL.

The CDR3 nucleotides are TGTGCCAGCAGCTCGCGGGGATTAGAGCAGTACTTC. Protein sequence: CASSSRGLEQYF. The V gene is TRBV11-3, the J gene TRBJ2-7; possible D gene TRBD2, 6 bases. Germline values: CDR1 SGHNT, CDR2 YENEEA. This CDR3 has 12 residues. V was cut by 4 bases and J by 7 bases, with 11 bases left in between.

This clone was seen a single time. V usage is TRBV6-5 and J usage is TRBJ2-3, with 14 bases matching TRBD2. The V segment lost 5 bases and the J segment 8 bases; nucleotides outside the gene matches: 6. The CDR3 spans 15 residues. The germline V gene has CDR1 MNHEY and CDR2 SVGAGI. In DNA, the CDR3 is TGTGCCAGCAGTGCGGGACTAGCGGGGGCGGGTACGCAGTATTTT. Protein sequence: CASSAGLAGAGTQYF.

V and J are TRBV6-1 and TRBJ2-5, with 9 bases matching TRBD1. CDR1 and CDR2 (germline): MNHNS, SASEGT. This CDR3 is 14 amino acids long. J was trimmed by 2 bases and V by 5 bases; bases with no gene match: 3. The CDR3 sequence: CASSTGGEQETQYF. As DNA, the CDR3 is TGTGCCAGCAGTACAGGGGGCGAACAAGAGACCCAGTACTTC.

This clone came up a few times. The chain combines TRBV18 with TRBJ1-6; the D gene is possibly TRBD1 (5 bases). Trimming took 6 bases from V and 6 from J, leaving 12 bases between them. Germline V gene lookup returns CDR1 KGHSH and CDR2 LQKENI. The CDR3 sequence is 14 residues long. The CDR3 bases are TGTGCCAGCTCCAATTGGGGCACTAATTCACCCCTCCACTTT. Its protein product is CASSNWGTNSPLHF.

The chain carries TRBV2 and TRBJ1-1; D might be TRBD1 (6 bases). Germline V gene sequence: CDR1 SNHLY, CDR2 FYNNEI. Trimming removed 11 bases at V and 1 base at J, with 14 bases between. The CDR3 loop spans 13 amino acids. CDR3 sequence reads: CAARGERNTEAFF. CDR3 DNA sequence: TGTGCCGCTAGGGGGGAGCGGAACACTGAAGCTTTCTTT.

This clone came up once. The chain couples TRBV6-6 to TRBJ1-4, with 9 bases that match TRBD1. The CDR3 is made up of 14 amino acids. The ends lost 6 bases at V and 5 bases at J; junction bases unmatched: 4. CDR1 is MNHNY and CDR2 is SVGAGI in the germline V gene (reference sequence). Here the CDR3 reads CASRNTGGNEKLFF. CDR3 in DNA: TGTGCCAGCAGGAACACAGGGGGCAATGAAAAACTGTTTTTT.

The genes are TRBV7-2 and TRBJ2-2; D is uncertain. V lost 4 bases and J lost 1, with 7 bases in between. The CDR3 has 14 amino acids. In germline, CDR1 is SGHTA, CDR2 FQGNSA. The CDR3 here is CASSSHMNTGELFF. The CDR3 coding sequence is TGTGCCAGCAGCTCTCACATGAACACCGGGGAGCTGTTTTTT.

The J gene is TRBJ2-5, the V gene TRBV5-4; 9 bases match TRBD2. The CDR3 sequence is 15 residues long. The J segment lost 0 bases and the V segment lost 5 bases, leaving 5 bases of the junction unmatched. Germline V gives CDR1 SGHNT, CDR2 YYREEE (reference sequence). The CDR3 here is CASSSQRGDQETQYF. CDR3 nucleotides: TGTGCCAGCAGTAGTCAGCGGGGGGACCAAGAGACCCAGTACTTC.

V is TRBV9 and J is TRBJ2-3; D unresolved. Germline V gene data show CDR1 as SGDLS and CDR2 as YYNGEE. CDR3 length equals 13 residues. Trimming took off 3 bases at V and 0 bases at J, with 5 bases between the two ends. The CDR3 reads CASSAFSTDTQYF. CDR3 DNA sequence: TGTGCCAGCAGCGCCTTTAGCACAGATACGCAGTATTTT.

This clone appeared once. V and J are TRBV11-2 and TRBJ1-6; 9 bases are shared with TRBD1. V lost 1 base to trimming and J lost 10 bases; unmatched junction nucleotides: 5. From germline, CDR1 is SGHAT and CDR2 FQNNGV. This CDR3 contains 15 residues. The CDR3 loop is CASSLGDRDRSPLHF. CDR3 DNA sequence: TGTGCCAGCAGCTTAGGGGACAGGGACAGATCACCCCTCCACTTT.